What follows are 5 T cell receptor beta chains derived from one specimen sequenced in a study of CD8+CD57+ T cells in acquired aplastic anemia. Genomic DNA acted as the template from which TCR beta VDJ combination and CDR3 sequence profiling were carried out. TCRdb ran MiXCR on the reads and lists one entry per CDR3 protein. The table has more than 100,000 distinct CDR3 sequences, approximately 41% seen once. Material for sequencing was sorted CD4+, CD8+, or CD8+CD57+ T cells (not recorded which) from PBMCs. The receptors come from a human donor in good health, serving as a control.

A word on this clonotype: This may come from a read error, since a much larger clone is one base off. The chain has TRBV20-1 and TRBJ1-1; a possible D gene is TRBD1 (6 bases). CDR1 DFQATT and CDR2 SNEGSKA come from the germline V gene (reference sequence). Between the trimmed V and J ends, which lost 5 bases and 1 base, there was a span of 11 bases. CDR3 length: 13 residues. The CDR3 bases are TGCAGTGCTGGGGACACGAAGAACACTGAAGCTTTCTTT. Its translation: CSAGDTKNTEAFF.

This clonotype was counted many times. The chain combines TRBV7-9 with TRBJ1-1; D ambiguous. V lost 6 bases and J 0 bases, leaving 8 bases between the germline ends. Germline V lookup: CDR1 SEHNR, CDR2 FQNEAQ (reference sequence). The length of the CDR3 is 13 residues. The CDR3: CASRLEMNTEAFF. The CDR3 DNA reads as TGTGCCAGCAGGCTGGAAATGAACACTGAAGCTTTCTTT. The entire variable domain, with the rest obtained from reference TRBV7-9 and TRBJ1-1, is as follows: DTGVSQNPRHKITKRGQNVTFRCDPISEHNRLYWYRQTLGQGPEFLTYFQNEAQLEKSRLLSDRFSAERPKGSFSTLEIQRTEQGDSAMYLCASRLEMNTEAFFGQGTRLTVV.

This chain uses TRBV20-1 with TRBJ1-5, with D uncertain. Per germline, CDR1 DFQATT and CDR2 SNEGSKA (reference sequence). The CDR3 consists of 12 residues. CDR3 amino acids: CSARRAAQPQHF. The CDR3 DNA reads TGCAGCGCCAGGAGGGCGGCTCAGCCCCAGCATTTT.

CDR3 nucleotides: TGTGCCAGCAGCTTGACAGAAGGAAACACCATATATTTT. It codes for CASSLTEGNTIYF. The rearrangement joins TRBV7-9 to TRBJ1-3; D is perhaps TRBD1 (5 bases). The CDR3 extends over 13 amino acids. V shed 3 bases and J shed 4 bases, with 7 bases lying between them. Germline CDR1 is SEHNR and CDR2 is FQNEAQ (reference sequence).

The chain is built from TRBV10-2 and TRBJ2-1, with unresolved D. Trimming left V 7 bases short and J 1 base short, with 14 bases between. CDR3 size: 15 residues. The germline V gene encodes CDR1 WSHSY and CDR2 SAAADI. This CDR3 is CASKPSATSYNEQFF. The CDR3 DNA is TGCGCCAGCAAGCCTTCGGCGACTTCCTACAATGAGCAGTTCTTC.